These T cell receptor beta chains were read from a single sample in a study of blood T cell repertoires in COVID-19. Assay used: immunoSEQ multiplex PCR; TCRdb lists only in-frame clones, some missing. Of approximately 200,000 clones listed, around 88% were seen once; the top ten hold about 4.6%. The sequenced sample was PBMCs or T cells enriched from blood (not recorded which). These receptors were taken from a woman younger than 45 who had been exposed to COVID-19. CDR3s include the opening cysteine and the closing phenylalanine or tryptophan. A D gene is named only where the DNA matches it firmly. Not all rows give a size; the values are once, few, many and, for expanded clones, a class.

size: once; V: TRBV5-1; J: TRBJ2-4; D: TRBD2; CDR3: CASSLAGTSGGKNIQYF; DNA: TGCGCCAGCAGCTTGGCCGGGACTAGCGGGGGTAAAAACATTCAGTACTTC
size: NA; V: TRBV7-9; J: TRBJ1-2; D: TRBD1; CDR3: CASSLARDRYGYTF; DNA: TGTGCCAGCAGCTTAGCCCGGGACAGATATGGCTACACCTTC
size: NA; V: TRBV18; J: TRBJ1-2; D: NA; CDR3: CASSPIGREGNYGYTF; DNA: TGTGCCAGCTCTCCCATCGGCAGGGAGGGTAACTATGGCTACACCTTC
size: once; V: TRBV2; J: TRBJ2-7; D: TRBD2; CDR3: CASSDGPWSSGGEEQYF; DNA: TGTGCCAGCAGTGACGGCCCCTGGAGTAGCGGGGGGGAGGAGCAGTACTTC
size: once; V: TRBV3-1/TRBV3-2; J: TRBJ2-2; D: NA; CDR3: CASSQEWLAAGELFF; DNA: TGTGCCAGCAGCCAAGAGTGGCTAGCTGCCGGGGAGCTGTTTTTT
size: NA; V: TRBV14; J: TRBJ2-3; D: TRBD1; CDR3: CASSPWTGGTDTQYF; DNA: TGTGCCAGCAGCCCCTGGACAGGGGGCACAGATACGCAGTATTTT
size: NA; V: TRBV12-5; J: TRBJ2-1; D: TRBD2; CDR3: CASGTGLGETGVQFF; DNA: TGTGCTAGTGGCACGGGACTAGGGGAGACTGGGGTACAGTTCTTC
size: NA; V: TRBV11-2; J: TRBJ2-2; D: NA; CDR3: CASSLGGNTGELFF; DNA: TGTGCCAGCAGCTTAGGCGGAAACACCGGGGAGCTGTTTTTT
size: NA; V: TRBV19; J: TRBJ1-6; D: NA; CDR3: CASSIVRHSSYNSPLHF; DNA: TGTGCCAGTAGTATCGTAAGGCACAGCTCCTATAATTCACCCCTCCACTTT
size: NA; V: TRBV3-1/TRBV3-2; J: TRBJ1-4; D: NA; CDR3: CASSQDQDRGEKLFF; DNA: TGTGCCAGCAGCCAAGATCAGGACAGAGGGGAAAAACTGTTTTTT
size: NA; V: TRBV7-2; J: TRBJ1-3; D: NA; CDR3: CASSLAHRDGGNTIYF; DNA: TGTGCCAGCAGCTTAGCGCACAGGGATGGTGGAAACACCATATATTTT
size: NA; V: TRBV5-8; J: TRBJ2-7; D: TRBD1; CDR3: CASSTYRGSYEQYF; DNA: TGTGCCAGCAGCACGTACAGGGGGTCCTACGAGCAGTACTTC
size: NA; V: TRBV29-1; J: TRBJ2-3; D: NA; CDR3: CSGERTDTQYF; DNA: TGCAGCGGAGAGAGAACAGATACGCAGTATTTT
size: once; V: TRBV11-2; J: TRBJ2-4; D: NA; CDR3: CASTIGGTGKNIQYF; DNA: TGTGCCAGCACCATAGGGGGTACAGGCAAAAACATTCAGTACTTC
size: NA; V: TRBV18; J: TRBJ2-7; D: NA; CDR3: CASSLKQGTEQYF; DNA: TGTGCCAGCTCCCTTAAACAGGGAACCGAGCAGTACTTC
size: NA; V: TRBV3-1/TRBV3-2; J: TRBJ2-1; D: TRBD2; CDR3: CASSQGGTSGNEQFF; DNA: TGTGCCAGCAGCCAAGGGGGGACTAGTGGCAATGAGCAGTTCTTC
size: NA; V: TRBV5-1; J: TRBJ2-3; D: NA; CDR3: CASTFSSGGTDTQYF; DNA: TGCGCCAGCACCTTCTCGTCGGGAGGCACAGATACGCAGTATTTT
size: few; V: TRBV7-6; J: TRBJ1-3; D: TRBD1; CDR3: CASSDGTGLSGNTIYF; DNA: TGTGCCAGCAGCGATGGGACAGGGTTATCTGGAAACACCATATATTTT
size: NA; V: TRBV3-1/TRBV3-2; J: TRBJ1-1; D: NA; CDR3: CASSQRIHTEAFF; DNA: TGTGCCAGCAGCCAGAGGATCCACACTGAAGCTTTCTTT
size: NA; V: TRBV24-1; J: TRBJ1-6; D: NA; CDR3: CATSGLGGPLHF; DNA: TGTGCCACCAGTGGCTTGGGGGGGCCCCTCCACTTT
size: NA; V: TRBV12-3/TRBV12-4; J: TRBJ2-7; D: NA; CDR3: CASSLLQGYEQYF; DNA: TGTGCCAGCAGTCTACTACAGGGCTACGAGCAGTACTTC
size: NA; V: TRBV5-6; J: TRBJ2-1; D: TRBD1; CDR3: CASSGTTGGAYNEQFF; DNA: TGTGCCAGCAGCGGAACTACAGGGGGCGCGTACAATGAGCAGTTCTTC
size: NA; V: TRBV21-1; J: TRBJ1-4; D: NA; CDR3: CASSKADKGQGRRDEKLFF; DNA: TGTGCCAGCAGCAAAGCGGACAAGGGACAGGGGAGGAGGGATGAAAAACTGTTTTTT
size: NA; V: TRBV6-5; J: TRBJ1-4; D: TRBD1; CDR3: CASSWTTGGNEKLFF; DNA: TGTGCCAGCAGTTGGACGACAGGGGGCAATGAAAAACTGTTTTTT
size: few; V: TRBV3-1/TRBV3-2; J: TRBJ2-1; D: NA; CDR3: CASSQYQPGYNEQFF; DNA: TGTGCCAGCAGCCAATATCAACCAGGTTACAATGAGCAGTTCTTC
size: NA; V: TRBV19; J: TRBJ1-2; D: NA; CDR3: CASSTPSHRFIYTF; DNA: TGTGCCAGTAGTACCCCATCCCACAGGTTTATCTACACCTTC
size: few; V: TRBV6-5; J: TRBJ2-7; D: NA; CDR3: CASSYPGAYEQYF; DNA: TGTGCCAGCAGTTACCCCGGGGCCTACGAGCAGTACTTC